The clone carrying this T cell receptor beta chain appeared once. The antigen is unknown. This sample was included in a study of immune cell composition in non-small cell lung cancer. The CDR3 extends over 15 amino acids. The germline CDR1 and CDR2 sequences are SGHTA and FQGTGA. General study results and limits: Dominant in vivo tumour-associated clones were not shown to share tumour-reactive sequences.

Using immunoSEQ multiplex PCR, the repertoire was profiled, and TCRdb retains in-frame clones only, with some absent. The sample lists approximately 15,000 clones; more than 65% were seen once. What was sequenced was lung tumor tissue. This TCR was sampled from a human donor with non-small cell lung cancer. The V gene is TRBV7-3, the J gene TRBJ2-5; D may be TRBD1 or TRBD2 (5 bases each). The end of the DNA is better explained by TRBJ2-7, so the J call may be wrong. The CDR3 nucleotides read TGTGCCAGCAGCTTAAGTTCCGGGACCGGCTACGAGCAGTACTTC. Its protein is CASSLSSGTGYEQYF.